One sample yielded the 28 T cell receptor beta chains listed below, sequenced in a study of T-cell memory formation after mild COVID-19. TCRdb called the 5' RACE reads again in MiXCR, with one record for every CDR3 protein. The sample yields around 180,000 distinct CDR3 sequences, about 18% seen once. The specimen sequenced was PBMCs or a T cell subset sorted from them (not recorded which). These receptors were collected from a man younger than 35 who had mild COVID-19 (a few samples of this study predate the infection). Cell type and time point are not known.

This clonotype turned up a few times. This rearrangement joins TRBV7-2 to TRBJ1-2; D uncertain. The CDR3 runs 13 residues. Germline values: CDR1 SGHTA, CDR2 FQGNSA. Trimming cost V 4 bases and J 8 bases, with 14 bases left between them. The CDR3 reads CASSSGGGSGYTF. The DNA of the CDR3 is TGTGCCAGCAGCTCAGGTGGAGGATCCGGCTACACCTTC.

The J gene is TRBJ1-6, the V gene TRBV27, with D uncertain. This CDR3 has 12 residues. V was trimmed by 6 bases and J by 7 bases, leaving 7 bases between them. Germline-derived CDR1 and CDR2 are MNHEY and SMNVEV (reference sequence). Here the CDR3 reads CASRDPNSPLHF. CDR3 DNA: TGTGCCAGCAGGGACCCCAATTCACCCCTCCACTTT.

This chain uses TRBV6-5 with TRBJ1-2; no reliable D call. Germline V gene lookup returns CDR1 MNHEY and CDR2 SVGAGI. Between the trimmed V and J ends, which lost 5 bases and 5 bases, there was a span of 9 bases. The CDR3 runs 12 residues. In nucleotides, the CDR3 is TGTGCCAGCAGTCAACTGGGGTATGGCTACACCTTC. As protein: CASSQLGYGYTF.

In DNA form, the CDR3 reads TGTGCCAGCAGAGTCTCCAGGGACACTGAAGCTTTCTTT. Amino acid sequence: CASRVSRDTEAFF. The gene calls are TRBV7-2 and TRBJ1-1, with D possibly TRBD1 on 5 matching bases. V was pared by 6 bases and J by 3 bases, with 11 bases between. Germline V lookup: CDR1 SGHTA, CDR2 FQGNSA. The CDR3 length is 13 residues.

In nucleotides, the CDR3 is TGCGCCAGCAGCCAAGATCTAGGGGGGCCACCGACTAATGAGCAGTTCTTC. This encodes CASSQDLGGPPTNEQFF. This chain joins TRBV4-3 and TRBJ2-1; D assignment may be TRBD1 or TRBD2 (6 bases each). Trimming took 0 bases from V and 7 from J, leaving 19 bases between them. CDR1 is LGHNA, CDR2 YSLEER, per germline. This CDR3 has 17 amino acids.

The chain uses TRBV29-1 and TRBJ2-3; 7 bases are shared with TRBD1. The trim removed 5 bases at V and 1 base at J, leaving 3 bases unmatched. Germline V gene sequence: CDR1 SQVTM, CDR2 ANQGSEA. The length of the CDR3 is 13 residues. CDR3 in amino acids: CSVRTGGTDTQYF. In DNA form, the CDR3 reads TGCAGCGTTCGTACAGGGGGCACAGATACGCAGTATTTT.

This clonotype has a count of ten or more. The chain carries TRBV18 and TRBJ2-1, with D tentatively TRBD1 (6 bases). The CDR3 totals 14 residues. CDR1 is KGHSH, CDR2 LQKENI, per germline. The V end was cut by 5 bases, the J end by 1 base, with 9 bases between. The DNA for the CDR3 is TGTGCCAGCTCAGCGGACAGATCCTACAATGAGCAGTTCTTC. Encoded protein: CASSADRSYNEQFF.

The gene calls are TRBV7-2 and TRBJ1-2, with a possible D match to TRBD1 (5 bases). The CDR3 length is 16 residues. The germline CDR1 and CDR2 sequences are SGHTA and FQGNSA. With 1 base removed from V and 5 bases from J, the gap between germline ends came to 17 bases. The CDR3, as DNA: TGTGCCAGCAGCTTAGTCTGGCAGGTGGAGGGGTATGGCTACACCTTC. It translates to CASSLVWQVEGYGYTF.

This clonotype turned up a few times. The gene calls are TRBV15 and TRBJ1-5; no definite D call. Deletions cut 0 bases from V and 4 bases from J, with 10 bases between. CDR3 length: 15 amino acids. Per germline, CDR1 LNHNV and CDR2 YYDKDF (reference sequence). The CDR3 region has the DNA TGTGCCACCAGCAGAGATCTGGCTGGAAATCAGCCCCAGCATTTT. It translates to CATSRDLAGNQPQHF.

The CDR3 spells CASSFDGGAEKLFF. Here the CDR3 DNA reads TGCGCCAGCAGCTTCGACGGGGGCGCCGAAAAACTGTTTTTT. This rearrangement joins TRBV5-1 to TRBJ1-4, with a weak D call TRBD1 (6 bases). The germline V gene has CDR1 SGHRS and CDR2 YFSETQ. V shed 2 bases and J shed 8 bases, with 13 bases lying between them. The CDR3 has 14 residues.

The chain carries TRBV9 and TRBJ1-5; no firm D call. V lost 0 bases to trimming and J lost 5 bases, with 15 bases between them. The CDR3 has 16 residues. Germline assignment: CDR1 SGDLS and CDR2 YYNGEE. The CDR3 loop reads CASSVGPSGPDQPQHF. CDR3 DNA: TGTGCCAGCAGCGTAGGGCCCTCTGGGCCAGATCAGCCCCAGCATTTT.

This clonotype was recorded a few times. V and J are TRBV2 and TRBJ2-7; no firm D call. V was shortened by 5 bases and J by 4 bases, with 9 bases between the two germline ends. CDR3 length: 12 residues. Germline V gives CDR1 SNHLY, CDR2 FYNNEI. Here the CDR3 DNA reads TGTGCCAGCAGTAGTAGTGGATACGAGCAGTACTTC. Encoded protein: CASSSSGYEQYF.

This clonotype showed up just once. This chain connects TRBV27 to TRBJ2-3, with 7 bases matching TRBD1. Germline-derived CDR1 and CDR2 are MNHEY and SMNVEV (reference sequence). The CDR3 has 15 residues. V shed 4 bases, J shed 3 bases, and the junction held 7 bases outside the gene matches. CDR3 sequence: CASSSQGQRTDTQYF. The CDR3 nucleotides are TGTGCCAGCAGTTCCCAGGGACAGAGGACAGATACGCAGTATTTT.

The chain carries TRBV5-1 and TRBJ2-3; TRBD2 agrees at 9 bases. Looked up from germline, CDR1 is SGHRS and CDR2 is YFSETQ. This CDR3 has 15 residues. V shed 3 bases, J shed 2 bases, and the junction held 4 bases outside the gene matches. This CDR3 reads CASSSSGAPTDTQYF. CDR3 bases: TGCGCCAGCAGCTCTAGCGGGGCGCCCACAGATACGCAGTATTTT.

This clonotype counts as medium-sized (0.01 to 0.1%). This sequence joins TRBV7-9 and TRBJ1-1; no clear D gene. Germline V CDR1 and CDR2: SEHNR, FQNEAQ (reference sequence). Trimming took off 2 bases at V and 4 bases at J, with 5 bases between the two ends. There are 12 residues in the CDR3. The CDR3 sequence is CASSLQATEAFF. CDR3 sequence (DNA): TGTGCCAGCAGCTTACAGGCCACTGAAGCTTTCTTT. The whole variable domain, filled in from reference TRBV7-9 and TRBJ1-1, reads DTGVSQNPRHKITKRGQNVTFRCDPISEHNRLYWYRQTLGQGPEFLTYFQNEAQLEKSRLLSDRFSAERPKGSFSTLEIQRTEQGDSAMYLCASSLQATEAFFGQGTRLTVV.

This clonotype was observed a handful of times. The chain employs TRBV7-9 and TRBJ2-7; D might be TRBD1 (5 bases). The V gene's germline CDR1 is SEHNR and CDR2 FQNEAQ (reference sequence). The CDR3 loop spans 13 amino acids. V lost 1 base, J lost 5 bases, and 9 bases lay in between. In DNA, the CDR3 is TGTGCCAGCAGCTTAGTCCCCAGGGACGAGCAGTACGTC. It translates to CASSLVPRDEQYV.

This chain links TRBV4-2 with TRBJ2-3; tentative D call: TRBD1 (5 bases). The germline CDR1 and CDR2 sequences are LGHNA and YNFKEQ. V shed 1 base and J shed 2 bases, with 10 bases lying between them. The CDR3 length is 15 residues. This CDR3 is CASSQALGATDTQYF. The CDR3 DNA reads as TGTGCCAGCAGCCAAGCCCTTGGGGCCACAGATACGCAGTATTTT.

The table lists this clonotype with a few counts. The gene calls are TRBV5-1 and TRBJ2-2; 8 bases fit TRBD1. CDR3 length: 15 residues. The V and J ends lost 1 base and 5 bases, in that order; junction bases with no gene match: 4. The germline CDR1 and CDR2 sequences are SGHRS and YFSETQ. The CDR3 here is CASSLKTGDTGELFF. The CDR3 coding sequence is TGCGCCAGCAGCTTGAAGACAGGGGATACCGGGGAGCTGTTTTTT.

This clonotype was recorded a few times. This chain joins TRBV3-1 and TRBJ2-5; the D is unclear. The CDR3 consists of 14 residues. Germline V gives CDR1 LGHDT, CDR2 YNNKEL (reference sequence). Trimming shortened V by 4 bases and J by 4 bases, and 13 bases separated the two germline ends. CDR3 nucleotides: TGTGCCAGCAGCCGCATGGGGATAGCAGAGACCCAGTACTTC. Protein: CASSRMGIAETQYF.

There are a few counts of this clonotype. CDR3 loop: CASSQARGNSYNEQFF. The CDR3 nucleotides are TGTGCCAGCAGCCAAGCGCGAGGGAACTCCTACAATGAGCAGTTCTTC. V and J are TRBV14 and TRBJ2-1; D is possibly TRBD2 (5 bases). CDR1 SGHDN and CDR2 FVKESK come from the germline V gene. This CDR3 contains 16 residues. The V end was cut by 1 base, the J end by 0 bases, with 10 bases between.

The rearrangement uses TRBV28 and TRBJ1-1; TRBD1 is a possible D gene (6 bases). The CDR3 totals 14 residues. Trimming shortened V by 10 bases and J by 4 bases, and 19 bases separated the two germline ends. The germline V gene has CDR1 MDHEN and CDR2 SYDVKM. In DNA, the CDR3 is TGTGCCACCCAGGGGCTTTTGGGTAGCACTGAAGCTTTCTTT. Translation gives CATQGLLGSTEAFF. The full variable domain, rest sourced from reference TRBV28 and TRBJ1-1, is DVKVTQSSRYLVKRTGEKVFLECVQDMDHENMFWYRQDPGLGLRLIYFSYDVKMKEKGDIPEGYSVSREKKERFSLILESASTNQTSMYLCATQGLLGSTEAFFGQGTRLTVV.

In this sample, this clonotype turned up a few times. The chain carries TRBV6-5 and TRBJ2-7, with 10 positions matching TRBD1. Germline trimming cut 5 bases from V and 6 bases from J; bases unmatched to any gene: 4. This CDR3 spans 13 amino acids. In germline, CDR1 is MNHEY, CDR2 SVGAGI. The CDR3 nucleotides read TGTGCCAGCAGTCGCGGGACAGGGGCCGAGCAGTACGTC. Its protein is CASSRGTGAEQYV.

The chain is built from TRBV6-2 or TRBV6-3 and TRBJ1-5; the D is unclear. Germline values: CDR1 MNHEY, CDR2 SVGEGT. This CDR3 contains 12 residues. Trimming left V 5 bases short and J 7 bases short, with 9 bases between. The CDR3 sequence: CASSRSGQPQHF. The CDR3 region has the DNA TGTGCCAGCAGTAGAAGCGGGCAGCCCCAGCATTTT.

This rearrangement joins TRBV11-2 to TRBJ2-5; TRBD1 aligns across 7 bases. This CDR3 region has 12 residues. Trimming took 3 bases from V and 6 from J; bases not matched to a gene: 1. CDR1 and CDR2 (germline): SGHAT, FQNNGV. In DNA, the CDR3 is TGTGCCAGCAGCTTGGGACAGCAGACCCAGTACTTC. It specifies CASSLGQQTQYF.

Only a few counts were recorded for this clonotype. The V gene is TRBV4-1, the J gene TRBJ2-3, with 10 bases fitting TRBD2. The CDR3 contains 15 residues. Germline CDR1 and CDR2: MGHRA and YSYEKL. V trimming: 0 bases; J trimming: 4 bases; junction bases outside the gene matches: 1. The DNA of the CDR3 is TGCGCCAGCAGCCAAGAACTAGCGGGGTCAGATACGCAGTATTTT. This translates into CASSQELAGSDTQYF.

The chain recombines TRBV5-1 with TRBJ1-3; D call uncertain. This CDR3 comprises 17 residues. Trimming removed 0 bases at V and 0 bases at J, with 13 bases between. Germline lookup yields CDR1 SGHRS and CDR2 YFSETQ. The CDR3 is CASSLDGVPSSGNTIYF. The CDR3 coding sequence is TGCGCCAGCAGCTTGGATGGGGTCCCCTCCTCTGGAAACACCATATATTTT.

This clonotype was seen more than once but under ten times. The chain uses TRBV4-1 and TRBJ2-2; D remains ambiguous. Germline-derived CDR1 and CDR2 are MGHRA and YSYEKL. V was clipped by 2 bases and J by 5 bases, with 9 bases between them. The length of the CDR3 is 14 residues. CDR3 residues: CASSQWGGTGELFF. The DNA of the CDR3 is TGCGCCAGCAGCCAATGGGGTGGTACCGGGGAGCTGTTTTTT.

This clonotype was observed a handful of times. CDR3 DNA: TGTGCCATCAGTGAATCTGAGAATAGGATCCATGAGCAGTTCTTC. It yields the protein CAISESENRIHEQFF. The rearrangement links TRBV10-3 to TRBJ2-1; D is unclear. V was clipped by 3 bases and J by 8 bases, with 17 bases between them. The germline gives CDR1 ENHRY, CDR2 SYGVKD. The CDR3 loop spans 15 amino acids.